Below, 25 T cell receptor beta chains from the same sample are listed, as sequenced in a study of Ad26.COV2.S vaccination and SARS-CoV-2 variants. As for treatment: around 19 received Ad26.COV2.S at low or high dose, single or two shots; about 5 received placebo; per-sample allocation not given. Sampling took place 63 days after the first vaccine or placebo injection. Some clones are missing from TCRdb's copy, which holds only in-frame ones; the method was immunoSEQ multiplex PCR. Among 380,000 or so clones listed, approximately 86% were seen once. This specimen consisted of peripheral blood, obtained in a trial of Ad26.COV2.S vaccine versus placebo. These TCRs come from a person aged 18-65 years who received the Ad26.COV2.S COVID-19 vaccine or a placebo.

This chain joins TRBV6-5 and TRBJ1-1; D gene ambiguous. From germline, CDR1 is MNHEY and CDR2 SVGAGI. V was shortened by 0 bases and J by 1 base, with 3 bases between the two germline ends. This CDR3 spans 13 amino acids. CDR3 coding DNA: TGTGCCAGCAGTTACTCGACGAACACTGAAGCTTTCTTT. Residues: CASSYSTNTEAFF.

V is TRBV28 and J is TRBJ2-5, with D unclear. Germline lookup yields CDR1 MDHEN and CDR2 SYDVKM. This CDR3 region has 13 residues. Trimming removed 6 bases at V and 4 bases at J, with 12 bases between. The CDR3: CASSPFMGETQYF. For the CDR3, the DNA is TGTGCCAGCAGCCCCTTTATGGGAGAGACCCAGTACTTC.

The count of this clone is one. The chain is built from TRBV5-6 and TRBJ2-3; 8 bases are a match to TRBD2. Per the germline V gene, CDR1 is SGHDT and CDR2 is YYEEEE. The CDR3 covers 17 residues. V lost 3 bases and J lost 3; bases outside the gene matches: 12. CDR3 nucleotide sequence: TGTGCCAGCAGCTCTATAGCGGGAAATACTCAAACAGATACGCAGTATTTT. Its protein product is CASSSIAGNTQTDTQYF.

This clone was picked up one time. The chain carries TRBV11-3 and TRBJ1-1; 8 bases are shared with TRBD1. The germline CDR1 and CDR2 sequences are SGHNT and YENEEA. The CDR3 is made up of 13 amino acids. V shed 3 bases, J shed 3 bases, and the junction held 0 bases outside the gene matches. The CDR3 bases are TGTGCCAGCAGCTTGACAGGGGACACTGAAGCTTTCTTT. It is translated as CASSLTGDTEAFF.

The genes are TRBV11-2 and TRBJ2-7; tentatively, D is TRBD1 (5 bases). Germline CDR1 SGHAT, CDR2 FQNNGV. The CDR3 is 15 amino acids. V lost 1 base and J lost 0, with 10 bases in between. The CDR3, as DNA: TGTGCCAGCAGCTTAGCTAGGGGCGCCTCCTACGAGCAGTACTTC. This codes for CASSLARGASYEQYF.

This sequence joins TRBV10-3 and TRBJ2-7; the D is unclear. Germline V CDR1 and CDR2: ENHRY, SYGVKD. The CDR3 consists of 16 residues. V lost 5 bases and J lost 1, with 18 bases in between. The CDR3 DNA is TGTGCCATCAGTCTAGGTAGGACGGGCGGTTCCTACGAGCAGTACTTC. It codes for CAISLGRTGGSYEQYF.

By proportion, this clone is large. The chain joins TRBV28 to TRBJ2-2, with TRBD1 matching 8 bases. CDR3 length: 16 amino acids. Trimming cost V 6 bases and J 5 bases; bases outside gene matches: 11. Looked up from germline, CDR1 is MDHEN and CDR2 is SYDVKM. CDR3 in amino acids: CASRTDRVVRTGELFF. The DNA of the CDR3 is TGTGCCAGCAGAACGGACAGGGTAGTAAGGACCGGGGAGCTGTTTTTT.

The chain couples TRBV18 to TRBJ1-1, with D unclear. The germline V gene encodes CDR1 KGHSH and CDR2 LQKENI. With 3 bases removed from V and 0 bases from J, the gap between germline ends came to 11 bases. There are 15 residues in the CDR3. CDR3 sequence reads: CASSPTDGMNTEAFF. The CDR3 region has the DNA TGTGCCAGCTCACCCACCGACGGAATGAACACTGAAGCTTTCTTT.

The chain uses TRBV5-1 and TRBJ2-5, with 10 bases aligning to TRBD2. The V and J ends lost 1 base and 3 bases, in that order; junction bases with no gene match: 3. Germline assignment: CDR1 SGHRS and CDR2 YFSETQ. This CDR3 region has 15 residues. The CDR3 nucleotides are TGCGCCAGCAGCTTGAGCGGGGGGGCCGAAGAGACCCAGTACTTC. It translates to CASSLSGGAEETQYF.

The rearrangement links TRBV5-8 to TRBJ2-1, with D perhaps TRBD2 (7 bases). Per the germline V gene, CDR1 is SGHTS and CDR2 is YDEGEE. The CDR3 loop spans 16 amino acids. V gave up 6 bases and J gave up 0 bases, with 16 bases separating them. CDR3 sequence reads: CASNRRGGSSYNEQFF. As DNA, the CDR3 is TGTGCCAGCAACCGTAGGGGGGGTAGCTCCTACAATGAGCAGTTCTTC.

This clone was counted a single time. The rearrangement joins TRBV29-1 to TRBJ2-7, with 11 nucleotides matching TRBD1. Looked up from germline, CDR1 is SQVTM and CDR2 is ANQGSEA. The CDR3 is made up of 15 amino acids. V shed 4 bases, J shed 5 bases, and the junction held 10 bases outside the gene matches. The CDR3 reads CSVGPRTGGWNEQYF. Here the CDR3 DNA reads TGCAGCGTTGGACCCCGGACAGGGGGCTGGAACGAGCAGTACTTC.

The V call is TRBV19, the J call TRBJ1-1; 8 bases are shared with TRBD1. The CDR3 contains 13 residues. V shed 5 bases, J shed 12 bases, and the junction held 11 bases outside the gene matches. Germline V CDR1 and CDR2: LNHDA, SQIVND (reference sequence). The CDR3 here is CASSPHEGTGTFF. CDR3 coding DNA: TGTGCCAGTAGTCCCCACGAAGGGACAGGCACTTTCTTT.

This chain uses TRBV7-8 with TRBJ2-1, with TRBD1 matching over 10 bases. CDR1 is SGHVS, CDR2 FQNEAQ, per germline. The J segment lost 4 bases and the V segment lost 4 bases, leaving 7 bases of the junction unmatched. The length of the CDR3 is 16 residues. In DNA, the CDR3 is TGTGCCAGCAGCTATAAACCGGGACAGGGGTACAATGAGCAGTTCTTC. Translating gives CASSYKPGQGYNEQFF. Based on the CDR3 plus reference TRBV7-8 and TRBJ2-1, the full variable domain is GAGVSQSPRYKVAKRGQDVALRCDPISGHVSLFWYQQALGQGPEFLTYFQNEAQLDKSGLPSDRFFAERPEGSVSTLKIQRTQQEDSAVYLCASSYKPGQGYNEQFFGPGTRLTVL.

As for this clone: The same CDR3 can be traced to other DNA sequences in this sample. The rearrangement joins TRBV28 to TRBJ1-5; D is unclear. V was trimmed by 2 bases and J by 4 bases, leaving 0 bases between them. This CDR3 contains 11 residues. Germline V gene sequence: CDR1 MDHEN, CDR2 SYDVKM. Here the CDR3 DNA reads TGTGCCAGCAGTTTAAATCAGCCCCAGCATTTT. Its protein product is CASSLNQPQHF.

The rearrangement links TRBV25-1 to TRBJ1-1, with D possibly being TRBD1 (5 bases). Trimming cost V 4 bases and J 1 base, with 13 bases left between them. CDR1 MGHDK and CDR2 SYGVNS come from the germline V gene. This CDR3 is built from 15 residues. CDR3 in DNA: TGTGCCAGCAGTGGGCCACAGGCTACGAACACTGAAGCTTTCTTT. It translates to CASSGPQATNTEAFF. Combining the CDR3 with reference TRBV25-1 and TRBJ1-1 gives the whole variable domain EADIYQTPRYLVIGTGKKITLECSQTMGHDKMYWYQQDPGMELHLIHYSYGVNSTEKGDLSSESTVSRIRTEHFPLTLESARPSHTSQYLCASSGPQATNTEAFFGQGTRLTVV.

This clone was picked up one time. CDR3 residues: CASSSRGNSPLHF. CDR3 bases: TGTGCCAGCAGTTCTAGGGGTAATTCACCCCTCCACTTT. This chain joins TRBV3-1 (or the pseudogene TRBV3-2) and TRBJ1-6; maybe TRBD1 (5 bases). CDR1 is LGHDT, CDR2 YNNKEL, per germline (reference sequence). V was shortened by 6 bases and J by 6 bases, with 9 bases between the two germline ends. There are 13 residues in the CDR3.

This clone occurred once. The rearrangement links TRBV11-2 to TRBJ2-2; D is unresolved. The CDR3 loop spans 15 amino acids. Deletions cut 7 bases from V and 0 bases from J, with 12 bases between. The V gene's germline CDR1 is SGHAT and CDR2 FQNNGV. DNA of the CDR3: TGTGCCAGCATTGCAACAGCAGCGAACACCGGGGAGCTGTTTTTT. It encodes CASIATAANTGELFF.

The V and J genes are TRBV18 and TRBJ2-5, with 11 bases fitting TRBD1. The CDR3 runs to 19 residues. Germline CDR1 reads KGHSH; CDR2 reads LQKENI. J was trimmed by 5 bases and V by 3 bases; bases with no gene match: 17. The CDR3 loop reads CASSPPSLRDRGNGETQYF. CDR3 in DNA: TGTGCCAGCTCACCCCCATCACTTCGGGACAGGGGGAACGGGGAGACCCAGTACTTC.

There are a few counts of this clone. Other nucleotide sequences from this sample produce the same CDR3. V and J are TRBV15 and TRBJ1-5; a possible D gene is TRBD1 (5 bases). Germline assignment: CDR1 LNHNV and CDR2 YYDKDF (reference sequence). V lost 0 bases to trimming and J lost 6 bases, with 12 bases between them. This CDR3 contains 15 residues. The CDR3 DNA sequence: TGTGCCACCAGCAGAGATCGAGGGGTGGGTCAGCCCCAGCATTTT. Amino acid sequence: CATSRDRGVGQPQHF.

The V call is TRBV27, the J call TRBJ2-1; D unclear. The CDR3 contains 11 residues. Germline CDR1 reads MNHEY; CDR2 reads SMNVEV (reference sequence). Trimming left V 5 bases short and J 4 bases short, with 3 bases between. CDR3 nucleotide sequence: TGTGCCAGCAGTAAGTACAATGAGCAGTTCTTC. The encoded protein is CASSKYNEQFF.

This CDR3 is CASSPRGRSEQFF. In DNA, the CDR3 is TGTGCCAGCAGCCCCAGGGGGAGAAGTGAGCAGTTCTTC. V and J are TRBV11-2 and TRBJ2-1; 7 bases are a match to TRBD1. Germline V gene data show CDR1 as SGHAT and CDR2 as FQNNGV. There are 13 residues in the CDR3. Losses at the gene ends were 5 bases for V and 9 bases for J; bases not matched to a gene: 7.

This clone was recorded at least ten times. The rearrangement joins TRBV7-6 to TRBJ2-1; D may correspond to TRBD1 or TRBD2 (5 bases each). The CDR3 is made up of 17 amino acids. Trimming removed 3 bases from V and 6 bases from J, with 21 bases in between. Germline CDR1 is SGHVS and CDR2 is FNYEAQ. This chain's CDR3 is CASSFDSGLDRVNEQFF. The CDR3 nucleotides are TGTGCCAGCAGCTTTGACAGCGGCTTGGACCGAGTCAATGAGCAGTTCTTC.

As to this clone: Other DNA sequences in the sample encode the same CDR3. The chain has TRBV9 and TRBJ1-6; D possibly corresponds to TRBD1 (5 bases). Deletions cut 0 bases from V and 7 bases from J, with 8 bases between. The V gene's germline CDR1 is SGDLS and CDR2 YYNGEE. This CDR3 has 14 amino acids. The CDR3 here is CASSVGGGNSPLHF. Here the CDR3 DNA reads TGTGCCAGCAGCGTAGGTGGGGGAAATTCACCCCTCCACTTT.

In DNA, the CDR3 is TGTGCCAGCACAGGAGCCCCTGGACCTGGAAACACCATATATTTT. Residues: CASTGAPGPGNTIYF. The genes are TRBV6-5 and TRBJ1-3; D not resolved. CDR1 is MNHEY and CDR2 is SVGAGI in the germline V gene. The CDR3 extends over 15 amino acids. Trimming took 7 bases from V and 2 from J, leaving 15 bases between them.

The CDR3, as DNA: TGTGCCAGCAGCCTTGACTGGGGCTCCTACAATGAGCAGTTCTTC. This encodes CASSLDWGSYNEQFF. The chain recombines TRBV4-2 with TRBJ2-1; no definite D call. CDR1 is LGHNA and CDR2 is YNFKEQ in the germline V gene. This CDR3 comprises 15 residues. V was pared by 4 bases and J by 0 bases, with 10 bases between.